Below, one T cell receptor (beta chain) is given with its context. Its antigen has not been determined. The record has no base qualities; no much larger clone is one base away. Libraries were made using the immunoSEQ multiplex PCR assay. TCRdb limited this immuneACCESS table to in-frame rearrangements with V and J called. A share of clones is missing; checked studies link under half to unresolved V genes, and the rest is unexplained. This sample has over 200,000 clones in its table, and roughly 82% of those were observed once. The top ten hold roughly 15% of the sample. This sample is part of a study of control samples from healthy donors and cancer patients (TCRdb year 2020). Measured from the cysteine to the phenylalanine, the CDR3 is 14 residues long. Only CDR3 DNA is held: 42 bases, read in frame from base 1. The germline V gene sets CDR1 to SNHLY and CDR2 to FYNNEI. The junction shows trimming of 8 bases on V and 5 bases on J, plus 19 bases between the germline ends.

Rearrangement joined TRBV2 to TRBJ2-7; TRBD2 might be the D gene, on 7 matching bases. Sample: PBMCs. The sequence derives from an older woman with lung cancer. In nucleotide form, the sequence is TGTGCCAGCTCCTGGGGGGGGCTATCTAACGAGCAGTACTTC. Its translation reads: CASSWGGLSNEQYF.